This is a list of T cell receptor beta chains from one sample in a study of graft-versus-host responses after intestinal transplantation. Libraries were prepared by immunoSEQ multiplex PCR; TCRdb keeps only in-frame clonotypes and omits some of them. The profile shows some 55,000 clones, less than 95% of them singletons. Sequencing used PBMCs, obtained roughly 660 days after intestinal transplant. Every receptor here comes from a human patient who received an intestinal transplant, so some T cells may come from the graft donor. The CDR3 runs from the conserved cysteine through the conserved F or W. A D gene is named only where the DNA matches it firmly. Size tells how often a clone was seen (once, few, many) or the class of an expanded clone, and some rows leave it out.

.	TRBV5-1	.	TRBJ2-7	TGCGCCAGCAGCTTGACCACAGGGTGGTACGAGCAGTACTTC	CASSLTTGWYEQYF
.	TRBV27	few	TRBJ1-4	TGTGCCAGCAGTTGGCAGGGAAATGAAAAACTGTTTTTT	CASSWQGNEKLFF
.	TRBV6-5	.	TRBJ2-6	TGTGCCAGCAGTAGACAGCTCTCTGGGGCCAACGTCCTGACTTTC	CASSRQLSGANVLTF
.	TRBV6-1	few	TRBJ1-2	TGTGCCAGCAGTGAAGTGCTTTTTGGGTCCCTTTATGGCTACACCTTC	CASSEVLFGSLYGYTF
TRBD1	TRBV6-6	.	TRBJ2-7	TGTGCCAGCAGTTGGGGACAGGATCGTAAGCAGTACTTC	CASSWGQDRKQYF
TRBD1	TRBV19	.	TRBJ1-1	TGTGCCAGTAGTTGGGACAGACTCACTGAAGCTTTCTTT	CASSWDRLTEAFF
.	TRBV7-5	.	TRBJ1-5	TGTGTCAGAAGCGTCGGACAGGGGGTTAATCAGCCCCAGCATTTT	CVRSVGQGVNQPQHF
.	TRBV6-5	medium-sized	TRBJ1-6	TGTGCCAGCAGTACCAAAGGGTACTCACCCCTCCACTTT	CASSTKGYSPLHF
.	TRBV7-2	.	TRBJ1-1	TGTGCCAGCAGCCAGGGCGGATCCACTGAAGCTTTCTTT	CASSQGGSTEAFF
TRBD1	TRBV7-2	.	TRBJ1-5	TGTGCCAGCAGCATGAGACAGGGAAATCAGCCCCAGCATTTT	CASSMRQGNQPQHF
TRBD2	TRBV29-1	.	TRBJ2-1	TGCAGCGTTGAAGGGACTAGAGGGAATGAGCAGTTCTTC	CSVEGTRGNEQFF
.	TRBV11-2	.	TRBJ1-2	TGTGCCAGCAGCTTAGATTCGCCAGGATATGGCTACACCTTC	CASSLDSPGYGYTF
.	TRBV4-2	.	TRBJ2-6	TGTGCCAGCAGCCAAGAAAGCTCCTCTGGGGCCAACGTCCTGACTTTC	CASSQESSSGANVLTF
.	TRBV10-3	.	TRBJ1-1	TGTGCCTCTCTTCCCTGGACTGGGAGTGGGACTGAAGCTTTCTTT	CASLPWTGSGTEAFF
.	TRBV7-9	.	TRBJ1-1	TGTGCCAGCAGCGACCGAGGGGGTACCATGAACACTGAAGCTTTCTTT	CASSDRGGTMNTEAFF
TRBD2	TRBV6-4	.	TRBJ2-7	TGTGCCAAAAGAAGGAGGCTAGCGGTCTACGAGCAGTACTTC	CAKRRRLAVYEQYF
.	TRBV10-2	.	TRBJ1-6	TGCGCCACCTCCCCCTCGTCGGGCTCCTATAATTCACCCCTCCACTTT	CATSPSSGSYNSPLHF
TRBD2	TRBV6-1	.	TRBJ2-1	TGTGCCAGCAGTGGTCTAGCGGGGGGAACTTACAATGAGCAGTTCTTC	CASSGLAGGTYNEQFF
.	TRBV5-5	.	TRBJ1-4	TGTGCCAGCAGCTTGCGGGGCCCTAATGAAAAACTGTTTTTT	CASSLRGPNEKLFF
.	TRBV7-9	.	TRBJ1-3	TGTGCCAGCAGCATCGAGGTTGGAAACACCATATATTTT	CASSIEVGNTIYF
.	TRBV7-2	.	TRBJ2-1	TGTGCCAGCAGCGAAAGCTCCTACAATGAGCAGTTCTTC	CASSESSYNEQFF
TRBD1	TRBV10-3	.	TRBJ1-2	TGTGCCATCAGTGAGTTAGGGACAGGGATCGGCTACACCTTC	CAISELGTGIGYTF
.	TRBV7-8	.	TRBJ1-5	TGTGCCAGCAGCTCCCTCGGGGGTGGAATGTATCAGCCCCAGCATTTT	CASSSLGGGMYQPQHF
.	TRBV7-2	.	TRBJ1-5	TGTGCCAGCAGCTTAGATGCCCAGCCCCAGCATTTT	CASSLDAQPQHF
.	TRBV6-5	.	TRBJ1-4	TGTGCCAGCAGTTACTCCGGACCTAATGAAAAACTGTTTTTT	CASSYSGPNEKLFF
.	TRBV11-3	.	TRBJ2-2	TGTGCCAGCAGCTTGACTGCCACCGGGGAGCTGTTTTTT	CASSLTATGELFF
.	TRBV30	.	TRBJ2-5	TGTGCCTGGAGTTCGGGGGAGACCCAGTACTTC	CAWSSGETQYF
TRBD1	TRBV7-9	.	TRBJ1-1	TGTGCCAGCAGCCCGCGGACAGGGAATGTGGACACTGAAGCTTTCTTT	CASSPRTGNVDTEAFF
TRBD1	TRBV7-9	.	TRBJ2-7	TGTGCCAGCAGCTTGGCCGGGACAGTCGAGCAGTACTTC	CASSLAGTVEQYF
.	TRBV5-6	.	TRBJ2-7	TGTGCCAGCAGTCCGGGATTTTCCTACGAGCAGTACTTC	CASSPGFSYEQYF
.	TRBV30	.	TRBJ2-3	TGTGCCTGGAGTGTATTTATGGAGCCGAGGGCAGATACGCAGTATTTT	CAWSVFMEPRADTQYF
TRBD2	TRBV7-9	.	TRBJ2-1	TGTGCCAGCAGCTCATTGGGGGAGGGAAACAATGAGCAGTTCTTC	CASSSLGEGNNEQFF
.	TRBV9	.	TRBJ2-3	TGTGCCAGCAGCGTAACAGGGAGGGGCGATACGCAGTATTTT	CASSVTGRGDTQYF
.	TRBV5-4	once	TRBJ1-2	TGTGCCAGCAGCTTGGAACACACAGCTAACTATGGCTACACCTTC	CASSLEHTANYGYTF
TRBD2	TRBV7-2	.	TRBJ2-3	TGTGCCAGCAGCTTAGTGGCGACTAGCGTACACACAGATACGCAGTATTTT	CASSLVATSVHTDTQYF
.	TRBV7-9	.	TRBJ2-2	TGTGCCAGCAGCTTTTTGGCGGGGCGGGGCACCGGGGAGCTGTTTTTT	CASSFLAGRGTGELFF
.	TRBV4-1	.	TRBJ2-5	TGCGCCAGCAGCCAAGGAGGACCGGGACTTTTGGAGACCCAGTACTTC	CASSQGGPGLLETQYF
.	TRBV5-1	.	TRBJ2-3	TGCGCCAGCAGCTACGTGGGGGGATCCGATACGCAGTATTTT	CASSYVGGSDTQYF
.	TRBV7-6	.	TRBJ2-2	TGTGCCAGCAGCTTAGGGACAGCGAACACCGGGGAGCTGTTTTTT	CASSLGTANTGELFF
.	TRBV5-1	.	TRBJ1-1	TGCGCCAGCAGCTTGGGGGGACGGATGAACACTGAAGCTTTCTTT	CASSLGGRMNTEAFF
TRBD2	TRBV13	.	TRBJ2-7	TGTGCCAGCAGCTTAGGACTAGCGGGTACCTACGAGCAGTACTTC	CASSLGLAGTYEQYF